Included here is one T cell receptor (beta chain) sequence, with context. What it binds is not known. Multiplex PCR with BIOMED2 TRB-A/B primer pools amplified TRB rearrangements. Via MiXCR, TCRdb re-called the multiplex PCR reads, giving one row per CDR3 protein. Of some 15,000 distinct CDR3 sequences listed, roughly 29% are singletons. This sample is part of a study of T and B cells in COVID-19 patients. Study context: Critical illness requiring mechanical ventilation or extracorporeal membrane oxygenation affected about 65% of the 20 active-infection patients. Study conclusions and caveats: Blood from mildly ill patients while symptomatic, and early samples from severe cases, were scarce.

From blood, 250-500 ng of genomic DNA served as TRB template. The CDR3 consists of 17 residues. Germline V gene lookup returns CDR1 SGHRS and CDR2 YFSETQ. V lost 4 bases and J 7 bases, leaving 23 bases between the germline ends. The rearrangement uses TRBV5-1 and TRBJ1-4; the D is unclear. This sequence originates from a human donor who had recovered from COVID-19. The sample taken for sequencing was blood. The CDR3: CASSPGGGGFRSEKLFF. In nucleotides, the CDR3 is TGCGCCAGCAGCCCGGGCGGCGGAGGGTTTAGGAGTGAAAAACTGTTTTTT. Full variable domain (missing parts from reference TRBV5-1 and TRBJ1-4): KAGVTQTPRYLIKTRGQQVTLSCSPISGHRSVSWYQQTPGQGLQFLFEYFSETQRNKGNFPGRFSGRQFSNSRSEMNVSTLELGDSALYLCASSPGGGGFRSEKLFFGSGTQLSVL.